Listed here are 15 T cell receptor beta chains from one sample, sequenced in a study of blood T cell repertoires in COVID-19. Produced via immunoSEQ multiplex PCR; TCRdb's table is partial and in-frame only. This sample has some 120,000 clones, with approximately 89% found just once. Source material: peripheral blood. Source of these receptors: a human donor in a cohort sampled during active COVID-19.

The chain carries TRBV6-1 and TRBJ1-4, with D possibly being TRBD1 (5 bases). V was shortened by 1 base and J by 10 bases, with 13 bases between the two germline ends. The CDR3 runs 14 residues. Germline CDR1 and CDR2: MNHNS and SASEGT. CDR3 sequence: CASSEGQGIGKLFF. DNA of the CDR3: TGTGCCAGCAGTGAAGGGCAGGGAATCGGAAAACTGTTTTTT.

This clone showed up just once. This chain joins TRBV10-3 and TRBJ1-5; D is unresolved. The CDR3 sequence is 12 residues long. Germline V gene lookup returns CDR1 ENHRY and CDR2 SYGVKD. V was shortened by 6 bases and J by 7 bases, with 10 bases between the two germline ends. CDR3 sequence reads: CAISSPGQPQHF. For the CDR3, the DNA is TGTGCCATCAGCTCACCGGGGCAGCCCCAGCATTTT.

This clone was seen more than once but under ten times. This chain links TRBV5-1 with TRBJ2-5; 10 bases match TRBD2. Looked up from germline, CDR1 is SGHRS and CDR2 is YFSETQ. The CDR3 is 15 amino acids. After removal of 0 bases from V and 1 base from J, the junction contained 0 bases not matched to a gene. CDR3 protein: CASSLASGGQETQYF. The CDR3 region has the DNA TGCGCCAGCAGCTTGGCTAGCGGGGGCCAAGAGACCCAGTACTTC.

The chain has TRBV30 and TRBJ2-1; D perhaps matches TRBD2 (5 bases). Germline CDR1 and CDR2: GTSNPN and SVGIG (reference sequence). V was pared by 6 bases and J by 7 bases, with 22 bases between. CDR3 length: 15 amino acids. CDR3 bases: TGTGCCTGCTATGGTGCGGGCAGGAGGTGGAATGAGCAGTTCTTC. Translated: CACYGAGRRWNEQFF.

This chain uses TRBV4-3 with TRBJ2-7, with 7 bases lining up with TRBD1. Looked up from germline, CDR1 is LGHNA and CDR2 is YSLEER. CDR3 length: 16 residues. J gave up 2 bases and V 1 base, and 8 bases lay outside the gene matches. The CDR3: CASSQGETGVPYEQYF. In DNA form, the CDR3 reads TGCGCCAGCAGCCAAGGCGAAACAGGGGTTCCCTACGAGCAGTACTTC.

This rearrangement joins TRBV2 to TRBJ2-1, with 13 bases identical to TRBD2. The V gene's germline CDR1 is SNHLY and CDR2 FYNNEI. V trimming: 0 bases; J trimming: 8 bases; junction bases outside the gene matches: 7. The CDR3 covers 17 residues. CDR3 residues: CASSEARLAGGWDEQFF. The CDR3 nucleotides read TGTGCCAGCAGTGAAGCGAGACTAGCGGGAGGTTGGGATGAGCAGTTCTTC.

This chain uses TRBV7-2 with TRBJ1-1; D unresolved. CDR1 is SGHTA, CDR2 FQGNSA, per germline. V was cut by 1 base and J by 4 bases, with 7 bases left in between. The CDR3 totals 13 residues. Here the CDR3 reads CASSLDAGTEAFF. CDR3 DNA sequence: TGTGCCAGCAGCTTAGATGCGGGCACTGAAGCTTTCTTT. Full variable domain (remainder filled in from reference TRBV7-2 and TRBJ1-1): GAGVSQSPSNKVTEKGKDVELRCDPISGHTALYWYRQSLGQGLEFLIYFQGNSAPDKSGLPSDRFSAERTGGSVSTLTIQRTQQEDSAVYLCASSLDAGTEAFFGQGTRLTVV.

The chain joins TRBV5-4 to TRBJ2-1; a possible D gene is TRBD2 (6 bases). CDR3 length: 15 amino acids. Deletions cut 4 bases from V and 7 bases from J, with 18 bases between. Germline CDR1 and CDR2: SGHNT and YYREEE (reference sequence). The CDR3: CASSARVGGGNEQFF. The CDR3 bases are TGTGCCAGCAGCGCCAGAGTAGGCGGAGGGAATGAGCAGTTCTTC.

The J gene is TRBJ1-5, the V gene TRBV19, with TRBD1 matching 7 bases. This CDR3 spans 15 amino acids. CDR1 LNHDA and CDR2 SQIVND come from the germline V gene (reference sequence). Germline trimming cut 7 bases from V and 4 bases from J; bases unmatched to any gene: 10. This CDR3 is CASKLDRAENQPQHF. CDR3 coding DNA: TGTGCCAGTAAACTCGACAGGGCGGAAAATCAGCCCCAGCATTTT.

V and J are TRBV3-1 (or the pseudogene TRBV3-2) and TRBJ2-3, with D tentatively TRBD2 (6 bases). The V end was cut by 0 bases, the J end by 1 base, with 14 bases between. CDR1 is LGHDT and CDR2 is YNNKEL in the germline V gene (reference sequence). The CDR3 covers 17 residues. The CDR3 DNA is TGTGCCAGCAGCCAAGACTTGACGGGGGACCGCACAGATACGCAGTATTTT. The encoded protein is CASSQDLTGDRTDTQYF.

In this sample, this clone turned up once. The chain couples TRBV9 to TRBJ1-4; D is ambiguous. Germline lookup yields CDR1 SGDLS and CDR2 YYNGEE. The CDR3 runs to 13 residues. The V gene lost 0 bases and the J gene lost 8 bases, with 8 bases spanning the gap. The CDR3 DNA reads TGTGCCAGCAGCGTAGTTCCCGGGGAAAAACTGTTTTTT. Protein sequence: CASSVVPGEKLFF. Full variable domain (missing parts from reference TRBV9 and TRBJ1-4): DSGVTQTPKHLITATGQRVTLRCSPRSGDLSVYWYQQSLDQGLQFLIQYYNGEERAKGNILERFSAQQFPDLHSELNLSSLELGDSALYFCASSVVPGEKLFFGSGTQLSVL.

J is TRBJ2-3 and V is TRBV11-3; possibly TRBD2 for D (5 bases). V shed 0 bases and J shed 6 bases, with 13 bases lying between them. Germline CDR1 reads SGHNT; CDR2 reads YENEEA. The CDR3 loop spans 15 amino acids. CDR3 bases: TGTGCCAGCAGCTTAGATTTGCCTAGCAGCGATACGCAGTATTTT. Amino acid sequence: CASSLDLPSSDTQYF.

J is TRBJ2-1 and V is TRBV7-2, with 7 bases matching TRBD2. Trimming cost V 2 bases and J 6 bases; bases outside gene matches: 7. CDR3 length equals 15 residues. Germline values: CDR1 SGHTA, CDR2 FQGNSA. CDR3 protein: CASSLLGLGGNEQFF. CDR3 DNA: TGTGCCAGCAGCTTACTAGGACTAGGAGGCAATGAGCAGTTCTTC.

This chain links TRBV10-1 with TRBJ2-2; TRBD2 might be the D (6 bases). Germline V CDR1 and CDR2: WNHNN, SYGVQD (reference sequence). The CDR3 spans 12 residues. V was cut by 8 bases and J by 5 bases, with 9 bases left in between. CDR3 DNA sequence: TGCGCCAGCGGGACTTCTACCGGGGAGCTGTTTTTT. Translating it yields CASGTSTGELFF.

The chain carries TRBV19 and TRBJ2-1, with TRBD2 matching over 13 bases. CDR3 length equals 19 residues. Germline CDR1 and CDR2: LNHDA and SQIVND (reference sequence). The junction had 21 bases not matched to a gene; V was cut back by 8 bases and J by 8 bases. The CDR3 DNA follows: TGTGCCAGTCCTCTTTTCCGGGACAGAGGACTAGCGGGAGTTCATGAGCAGTTCTTC. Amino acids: CASPLFRDRGLAGVHEQFF.